This is a list of T cell receptor beta chains from one sample in a study of blood T cell repertoires in COVID-19. The table came from immunoSEQ multiplex PCR; TCRdb's copy has only in-frame clones and leaves some out. The sample carries roughly 280,000 clones, roughly 86% recorded once. Sequenced input: peripheral blood. These TCRs come from a middle-aged man with active or convalescent COVID-19. Both conserved end residues are part of each CDR3. D genes are given only for firm matches. Rows give clone size only sometimes, using once, few, many, or a class for an expanded clone.

cdr3_aa: CASSRPGGRREKLFF; cdr3_nt: TGTGCCAGTAGCCGCCCCGGGGGGCGGCGGGAAAAACTGTTTTTT; clone_size: .; j_call: TRBJ1-4; v_call: TRBV19; d_call: .
cdr3_aa: CASSSSGTSDTDTQYF; cdr3_nt: TGCGCCAGCAGCTCCTCCGGGACTAGCGACACAGATACGCAGTATTTT; clone_size: .; j_call: TRBJ2-3; v_call: TRBV5-1; d_call: TRBD2
cdr3_aa: CASSGQVNTGELFF; cdr3_nt: TGTGCCAGCTCCGGTCAGGTGAACACCGGGGAGCTGTTTTTT; clone_size: few; j_call: TRBJ2-2; v_call: TRBV5-4; d_call: .
cdr3_aa: CASSYTSGGFGGYTF; cdr3_nt: TGTGCCAGCAGTTACACCTCCGGAGGCTTTGGAGGCTACACCTTC; clone_size: .; j_call: TRBJ1-2; v_call: TRBV6-5; d_call: .
cdr3_aa: CASSLADTGVNTEAFF; cdr3_nt: TGCGCCAGCAGCTTGGCCGATACAGGGGTGAACACTGAAGCTTTCTTT; clone_size: .; j_call: TRBJ1-1; v_call: TRBV5-1; d_call: TRBD1
cdr3_aa: CASSIQDQPQHF; cdr3_nt: TGTGCCAGTAGTATACAGGATCAGCCCCAGCATTTT; clone_size: .; j_call: TRBJ1-5; v_call: TRBV19; d_call: .
cdr3_aa: CAWSKTVRGQGYNQPQHF; cdr3_nt: TGTGCCTGGAGTAAGACGGTTAGGGGACAGGGATACAATCAGCCCCAGCATTTT; clone_size: .; j_call: TRBJ1-5; v_call: TRBV30; d_call: TRBD1
cdr3_aa: CASSYQPTGNTEAFF; cdr3_nt: TGTGCCAGCAGCTATCAACCTACGGGGAACACTGAAGCTTTCTTT; clone_size: .; j_call: TRBJ1-1; v_call: TRBV7-9; d_call: .
cdr3_aa: CASSYPDRGEAFF; cdr3_nt: TGTGCCAGCAGTTATCCGGACAGGGGGGAAGCTTTCTTT; clone_size: .; j_call: TRBJ1-1; v_call: TRBV6-2/TRBV6-3; d_call: TRBD1
cdr3_aa: CASSLMTSTEAFF; cdr3_nt: TGTGCCAGCAGTTTAATGACATCCACTGAAGCTTTCTTT; clone_size: .; j_call: TRBJ1-1; v_call: TRBV12-3/TRBV12-4; d_call: .
cdr3_aa: CSVEDPDRGQPYEQYF; cdr3_nt: TGCAGCGTTGAAGACCCCGACAGGGGGCAACCCTACGAGCAGTACTTC; clone_size: .; j_call: TRBJ2-7; v_call: TRBV29-1; d_call: TRBD1
cdr3_aa: CASTGVWETQYF; cdr3_nt: TGTGCCAGCACAGGGGTCTGGGAGACCCAGTACTTC; clone_size: .; j_call: TRBJ2-5; v_call: TRBV6-5; d_call: .
cdr3_aa: CASSAGFGVEQYF; cdr3_nt: TGTGCCAGCAGCGCTGGGTTCGGGGTCGAGCAGTACTTC; clone_size: .; j_call: TRBJ2-7; v_call: TRBV7-6; d_call: .
cdr3_aa: CASMKRENTEAFF; cdr3_nt: TGTGCCAGCATGAAGAGAGAGAACACTGAAGCTTTCTTT; clone_size: few; j_call: TRBJ1-1; v_call: TRBV11-2; d_call: .
cdr3_aa: CAVGEEYGELFF; cdr3_nt: TGTGCCGTAGGGGAGGAGTACGGGGAGCTGTTTTTT; clone_size: .; j_call: TRBJ2-2; v_call: TRBV27; d_call: .
cdr3_aa: CASTGTPNYGYTF; cdr3_nt: TGTGCCAGCACCGGGACTCCTAACTATGGCTACACCTTC; clone_size: .; j_call: TRBJ1-2; v_call: TRBV28; d_call: .
cdr3_aa: CASSLPEAGPETQYF; cdr3_nt: TGTGCCAGCAGCCTCCCTGAGGCAGGGCCAGAGACCCAGTACTTC; clone_size: .; j_call: TRBJ2-5; v_call: TRBV11-2; d_call: .
cdr3_aa: CATHDFGYGYTF; cdr3_nt: TGTGCCACCCACGATTTCGGGTATGGCTACACCTTC; clone_size: once; j_call: TRBJ1-2; v_call: TRBV10-3; d_call: .
cdr3_aa: CASSRGLGTYEQYF; cdr3_nt: TGTGCCAGCAGCCGGGGGTTAGGAACCTACGAGCAGTACTTC; clone_size: .; j_call: TRBJ2-7; v_call: TRBV6-5; d_call: .
cdr3_aa: CASSLVGAPPGDEQYF; cdr3_nt: TGCGCCAGCAGCTTGGTTGGGGCGCCACCGGGTGACGAGCAGTACTTC; clone_size: once; j_call: TRBJ2-7; v_call: TRBV5-1; d_call: .
cdr3_aa: CASSLWESVSYQETQYF; cdr3_nt: TGTGCCAGCAGCTTATGGGAGAGTGTTAGCTACCAAGAGACCCAGTACTTC; clone_size: .; j_call: TRBJ2-5; v_call: TRBV11-2; d_call: .
cdr3_aa: CASSRGTGSSYEQYF; cdr3_nt: TGTGCCAGCAGCCGCGGGACTGGAAGCTCCTACGAGCAGTACTTC; clone_size: .; j_call: TRBJ2-7; v_call: TRBV11-3; d_call: .
cdr3_aa: CAIKPGTGFNYGYTF; cdr3_nt: TGTGCCATCAAACCCGGGACAGGGTTCAACTATGGCTACACCTTC; clone_size: .; j_call: TRBJ1-2; v_call: TRBV10-3; d_call: TRBD1
cdr3_aa: CASSLAGASGANVLTF; cdr3_nt: TGCGCCAGCAGCTTGGCTGGGGCGTCTGGGGCCAACGTCCTGACTTTC; clone_size: .; j_call: TRBJ2-6; v_call: TRBV5-1; d_call: .
cdr3_aa: CASRRDLGSEQYF; cdr3_nt: TGTGCCAGCAGGCGGGACCTGGGATCCGAGCAGTACTTC; clone_size: .; j_call: TRBJ2-7; v_call: TRBV5-5; d_call: .
cdr3_aa: CASTAGPYNSPLHF; cdr3_nt: TGTGCCAGCACAGCGGGGCCTTATAATTCACCCCTCCACTTT; clone_size: many; j_call: TRBJ1-6; v_call: TRBV6-5; d_call: .
cdr3_aa: CASSRGNMNTEAFF; cdr3_nt: TGTGCCAGCAGCCGCGGTAATATGAACACTGAAGCTTTCTTT; clone_size: .; j_call: TRBJ1-1; v_call: TRBV5-4; d_call: .
cdr3_aa: CASSPTVTDRGYYYEQYF; cdr3_nt: TGCGCCAGCAGCCCCACTGTTACAGACAGGGGATATTACTACGAGCAGTACTTC; clone_size: .; j_call: TRBJ2-7; v_call: TRBV5-1; d_call: TRBD1
cdr3_aa: CASSLGLLAGDYGQTQYF; cdr3_nt: TGTGCCAGCAGCTTAGGCCTACTAGCGGGAGACTACGGGCAGACCCAGTACTTC; clone_size: .; j_call: TRBJ2-5; v_call: TRBV11-3; d_call: TRBD2
cdr3_aa: CAWSVRLAGGSDEQYF; cdr3_nt: TGTGCCTGGAGTGTGAGACTAGCGGGGGGGAGCGACGAGCAGTACTTC; clone_size: .; j_call: TRBJ2-7; v_call: TRBV30; d_call: TRBD2
cdr3_aa: CASSFWGGEKLFF; cdr3_nt: TGTGCCAGCAGTTTTTGGGGCGGAGAAAAACTGTTTTTT; clone_size: .; j_call: TRBJ1-4; v_call: TRBV28; d_call: .
cdr3_aa: CATSSAGQGGTEAFF; cdr3_nt: TGTGCCACCAGCAGCGCCGGGCAGGGAGGCACTGAAGCTTTCTTT; clone_size: .; j_call: TRBJ1-1; v_call: TRBV15; d_call: .
cdr3_aa: CASSVEPGPGNTIYF; cdr3_nt: TGTGCCAGCAGCGTAGAGCCAGGGCCCGGAAACACCATATATTTT; clone_size: .; j_call: TRBJ1-3; v_call: TRBV9; d_call: .
cdr3_aa: CASRPYRGRNTEAFF; cdr3_nt: TGTGCCAGCCGCCCCTACAGGGGACGGAACACTGAAGCTTTCTTT; clone_size: .; j_call: TRBJ1-1; v_call: TRBV6-5; d_call: TRBD1
cdr3_aa: CASSLGGSSYNEQFF; cdr3_nt: TGTGCCAGCAGTTTAGGCGGCAGCTCCTACAATGAGCAGTTCTTC; clone_size: .; j_call: TRBJ2-1; v_call: TRBV27; d_call: .
cdr3_aa: CASSFFGGVGYTF; cdr3_nt: TGTGCCAGCAGCTTTTTCGGAGGAGTTGGCTACACCTTC; clone_size: .; j_call: TRBJ1-2; v_call: TRBV7-9; d_call: .
cdr3_aa: CASSSGIQETQYF; cdr3_nt: TGTGCCAGCAGCTCGGGGATCCAAGAGACCCAGTACTTC; clone_size: .; j_call: TRBJ2-5; v_call: TRBV5-6; d_call: .
cdr3_aa: CASSLGLGATETQYF; cdr3_nt: TGTGCCAGCAGTCTCGGCCTGGGGGCCACGGAGACCCAGTACTTC; clone_size: .; j_call: TRBJ2-5; v_call: TRBV6-5; d_call: .
cdr3_aa: CASSLMASGGPYQETQYF; cdr3_nt: TGTGCCAGCAGCTTAATGGCTAGCGGGGGGCCGTACCAAGAGACCCAGTACTTC; clone_size: .; j_call: TRBJ2-5; v_call: TRBV7-9; d_call: TRBD2
cdr3_aa: CASSTRTGGPDTQYF; cdr3_nt: TGTGCCAGCTCGACCCGGACAGGGGGCCCAGATACGCAGTATTTT; clone_size: .; j_call: TRBJ2-3; v_call: TRBV9; d_call: TRBD1
cdr3_aa: CAWSIQGSGSPLHF; cdr3_nt: TGTGCCTGGAGCATACAGGGTTCGGGTTCACCCCTCCACTTT; clone_size: .; j_call: TRBJ1-6; v_call: TRBV30; d_call: .
cdr3_aa: CASGLRGNTEAFF; cdr3_nt: TGTGCCAGCGGGCTGCGGGGAAACACTGAAGCTTTCTTT; clone_size: .; j_call: TRBJ1-1; v_call: TRBV12-3/TRBV12-4; d_call: .
cdr3_aa: CASSLPNWDTQYF; cdr3_nt: TGTGCCAGCAGCCTACCAAACTGGGATACGCAGTATTTT; clone_size: .; j_call: TRBJ2-3; v_call: TRBV7-9; d_call: .
cdr3_aa: CASSPGRALGQPQHF; cdr3_nt: TGTGCCAGCAGTCCGGGGAGGGCCCTTGGTCAGCCCCAGCATTTT; clone_size: once; j_call: TRBJ1-5; v_call: TRBV6-5; d_call: .
cdr3_aa: CASSSSWGQDDGGYTF; cdr3_nt: TGTGCCAGCAGCTCCTCATGGGGACAGGATGACGGTGGCTACACCTTC; clone_size: .; j_call: TRBJ1-2; v_call: TRBV11-3; d_call: TRBD1
cdr3_aa: CASSRLAGTNTQYF; cdr3_nt: TGTGCCAGCAGTCGACTAGCGGGAACTAATACGCAGTATTTT; clone_size: .; j_call: TRBJ2-3; v_call: TRBV6-2/TRBV6-3; d_call: TRBD2
cdr3_aa: CASTLVLREGTGELFF; cdr3_nt: TGTGCCAGCACCCTAGTTTTGCGGGAGGGCACCGGGGAGCTGTTTTTT; clone_size: .; j_call: TRBJ2-2; v_call: TRBV3-1/TRBV3-2; d_call: TRBD2
cdr3_aa: CASTRGGREDTQYF; cdr3_nt: TGTGCCAGCACCCGCGGGGGGCGGGAAGATACGCAGTATTTT; clone_size: .; j_call: TRBJ2-3; v_call: TRBV6-5; d_call: TRBD2
cdr3_aa: CASRAGLYTEAFF; cdr3_nt: TGTGCCAGTAGAGCAGGCCTGTACACTGAAGCTTTCTTT; clone_size: .; j_call: TRBJ1-1; v_call: TRBV19; d_call: .
cdr3_aa: CASSGTSGRGYEQFF; cdr3_nt: TGTGCCAGCAGCGGTACTAGCGGGAGAGGGTATGAGCAGTTCTTC; clone_size: few; j_call: TRBJ2-1; v_call: TRBV9; d_call: TRBD2
cdr3_aa: CASSENRPYGYTF; cdr3_nt: TGTGCCAGCAGTGAAAACAGGCCCTATGGCTACACCTTC; clone_size: .; j_call: TRBJ1-2; v_call: TRBV6-1; d_call: .
cdr3_aa: CASSLEAVAGGNTGELFF; cdr3_nt: TGCGCCAGCAGCTTGGAAGCGGTAGCGGGAGGTAACACCGGGGAGCTGTTTTTT; clone_size: .; j_call: TRBJ2-2; v_call: TRBV5-1; d_call: TRBD2
cdr3_aa: CASSESPGRAPYEQYF; cdr3_nt: TGTGCCAGCAGTGAAAGTCCTGGGCGGGCCCCCTACGAGCAGTACTTC; clone_size: .; j_call: TRBJ2-7; v_call: TRBV6-1; d_call: .
cdr3_aa: CASSQGTGYPGVQYF; cdr3_nt: TGTGCCAGCAGCCAGGGGACAGGGTATCCCGGCGTGCAGTACTTC; clone_size: .; j_call: TRBJ2-7; v_call: TRBV3-1/TRBV3-2; d_call: TRBD1